This is a list of T cell receptor beta chains from one sample in a study of T cells after yellow fever vaccination. MiXCR was run by TCRdb on the 5' RACE reads, yielding one entry per CDR3 protein. The sample carries about 340,000 distinct CDR3 sequences, 9.5% to 15% recorded once. Sample: CD4+ T cells sorted from PBMCs, taken 15 days after the yellow fever booster vaccination. These receptor sequences come from a man between 18 and 35 years old who received the YFV17D yellow fever vaccine. CDR3s include the opening cysteine and the closing phenylalanine or tryptophan. The order of the fields is CDR3 protein, CDR3 DNA, clone size, V gene, D gene, J gene. A D gene is named only where the DNA matches it firmly. Only part of the rows carry a size: once, few, many, or a class if the clone is expanded.

CDR3aa: CASSLRGVTGELFF
CDR3nt: TGTGCCAGCAGTTTAAGGGGCGTGACCGGGGAGCTGTTTTTT
abundance: few
v_gene: TRBV12-3/TRBV12-4
d_gene: .
j_gene: TRBJ2-2

CDR3aa: CSARDLLAGDNEQFF
CDR3nt: TGCAGTGCTAGAGATTTACTAGCGGGGGACAATGAGCAGTTCTTC
abundance: .
v_gene: TRBV20-1
d_gene: TRBD2
j_gene: TRBJ2-1

CDR3aa: CATRWTGFDEQFF
CDR3nt: TGTGCCACCAGATGGACAGGGTTCGATGAGCAGTTCTTC
abundance: once
v_gene: TRBV15
d_gene: TRBD1
j_gene: TRBJ2-1

CDR3aa: CASSSTGTTNEKLFF
CDR3nt: TGTGCCAGCAGCTCAACAGGGACAACTAATGAAAAACTGTTTTTT
abundance: few
v_gene: TRBV7-9
d_gene: .
j_gene: TRBJ1-4

CDR3aa: CASSPPGSHEQYF
CDR3nt: TGCGCCAGCAGCCCGCCGGGGAGCCACGAGCAGTACTTC
abundance: .
v_gene: TRBV5-1
d_gene: .
j_gene: TRBJ2-7

CDR3aa: CSASLDRGFGGANVLTF
CDR3nt: TGCAGTGCTAGCTTGGACAGGGGGTTTGGTGGGGCCAACGTCCTGACTTTC
abundance: few
v_gene: TRBV20-1
d_gene: TRBD1
j_gene: TRBJ2-6

CDR3aa: CASSPTDPPGNTIYF
CDR3nt: TGCGCCAGCAGCCCGACGGACCCGCCTGGAAACACCATATATTTT
abundance: many
v_gene: TRBV5-1
d_gene: .
j_gene: TRBJ1-3

CDR3aa: CASSADWGTEAFF
CDR3nt: TGTGCCAGCAGCGCGGACTGGGGGACTGAAGCTTTCTTT
abundance: few
v_gene: TRBV7-2
d_gene: .
j_gene: TRBJ1-1

CDR3aa: CASRITGLQETQYF
CDR3nt: TGTGCCAGCAGAATAACGGGACTCCAAGAGACCCAGTACTTC
abundance: few
v_gene: TRBV12-3/TRBV12-4
d_gene: .
j_gene: TRBJ2-5

CDR3aa: CSARDPGAEQYF
CDR3nt: TGCAGTGCTAGAGATCCCGGGGCCGAGCAGTACTTC
abundance: few
v_gene: TRBV20-1
d_gene: .
j_gene: TRBJ2-7

CDR3aa: CASSLGFSYEQYF
CDR3nt: TGTGCCAGCAGCTTAGGATTTTCCTACGAGCAGTACTTC
abundance: few
v_gene: TRBV7-9
d_gene: .
j_gene: TRBJ2-7